This T cell receptor beta chain was documented in a study of blood T cell repertoires in COVID-19. Germline loops: CDR1 MDHEN, CDR2 SYDVKM. Trimming pared 3 bases from V and 4 bases from J, leaving 9 bases between. The CDR3 loop spans 13 amino acids. In the study's own analysis: Reference gene primer amplification gave estimated nucleated cell counts. Assay used: immunoSEQ multiplex PCR; TCRdb lists only in-frame clones, some missing. V and J calls and clone size are as listed in that table; D and trimming were resolved from the DNA. The profile shows 390,000 or so clones, 70% to 90% of them singletons.

The receptor was isolated from a woman aged 25 to 39 with COVID-19, enrolled during active disease. Sequencing was done on a sample of peripheral blood. This sequence joins TRBV28 and TRBJ1-2; D might be TRBD1 (6 bases). The CDR3 loop reads CASSFGDIYGYTF. In DNA, the CDR3 is TGTGCCAGCAGTTTCGGGGACATCTATGGCTACACCTTC.